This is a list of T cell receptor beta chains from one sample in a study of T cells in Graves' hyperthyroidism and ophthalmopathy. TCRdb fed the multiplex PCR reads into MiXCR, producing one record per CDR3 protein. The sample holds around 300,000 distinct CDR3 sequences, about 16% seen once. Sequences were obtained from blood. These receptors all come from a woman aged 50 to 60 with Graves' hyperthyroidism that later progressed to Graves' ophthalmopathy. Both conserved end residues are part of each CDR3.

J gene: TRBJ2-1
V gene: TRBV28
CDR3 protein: CASRPAGGVEQFF

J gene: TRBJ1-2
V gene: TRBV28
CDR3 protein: CASSFQGAMGGYTF

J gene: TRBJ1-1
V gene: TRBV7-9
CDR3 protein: CASSLLDGGNTEAFF

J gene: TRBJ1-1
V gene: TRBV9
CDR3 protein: CASSVDSRRGNTEAFF

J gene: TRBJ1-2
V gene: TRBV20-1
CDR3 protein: CSARQQANDNYGYTF

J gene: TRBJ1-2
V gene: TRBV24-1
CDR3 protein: CATRDGRAPNYGYTF

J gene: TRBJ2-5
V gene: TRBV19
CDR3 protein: CASRWGTGDKETQYF

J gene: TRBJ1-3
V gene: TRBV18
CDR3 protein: CASSPPITLSGNTIYF

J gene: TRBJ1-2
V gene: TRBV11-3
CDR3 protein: CASSLENMYGYTF

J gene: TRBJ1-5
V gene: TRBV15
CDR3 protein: CATSRDQGGGNQPQHF

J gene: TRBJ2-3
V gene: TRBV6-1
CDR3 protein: CASSEAHTDTQYF

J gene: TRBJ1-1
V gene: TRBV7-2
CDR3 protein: CASSTHGQGVEAFF

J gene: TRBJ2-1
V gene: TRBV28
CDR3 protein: CASRVGSGPYNEQFF

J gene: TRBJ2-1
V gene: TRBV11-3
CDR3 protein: CASSLASGGLDEQFF

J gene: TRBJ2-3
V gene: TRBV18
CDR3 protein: CASSRLAGLDTQYF

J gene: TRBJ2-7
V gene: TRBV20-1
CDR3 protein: CSASFPSGAASYEQYF